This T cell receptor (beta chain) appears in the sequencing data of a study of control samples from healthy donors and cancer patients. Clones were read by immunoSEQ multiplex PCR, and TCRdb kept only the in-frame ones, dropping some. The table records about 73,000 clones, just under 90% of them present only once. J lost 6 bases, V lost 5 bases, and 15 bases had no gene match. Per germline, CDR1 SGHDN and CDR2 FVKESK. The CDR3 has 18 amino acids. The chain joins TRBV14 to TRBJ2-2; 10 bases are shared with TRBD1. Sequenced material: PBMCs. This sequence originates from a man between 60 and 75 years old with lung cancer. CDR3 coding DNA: TGTGCCAGCAGCGAATCCTTGACCGGGACAGGGGTTTCCGGGGAGCTGTTTTTT. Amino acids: CASSESLTGTGVSGELFF.